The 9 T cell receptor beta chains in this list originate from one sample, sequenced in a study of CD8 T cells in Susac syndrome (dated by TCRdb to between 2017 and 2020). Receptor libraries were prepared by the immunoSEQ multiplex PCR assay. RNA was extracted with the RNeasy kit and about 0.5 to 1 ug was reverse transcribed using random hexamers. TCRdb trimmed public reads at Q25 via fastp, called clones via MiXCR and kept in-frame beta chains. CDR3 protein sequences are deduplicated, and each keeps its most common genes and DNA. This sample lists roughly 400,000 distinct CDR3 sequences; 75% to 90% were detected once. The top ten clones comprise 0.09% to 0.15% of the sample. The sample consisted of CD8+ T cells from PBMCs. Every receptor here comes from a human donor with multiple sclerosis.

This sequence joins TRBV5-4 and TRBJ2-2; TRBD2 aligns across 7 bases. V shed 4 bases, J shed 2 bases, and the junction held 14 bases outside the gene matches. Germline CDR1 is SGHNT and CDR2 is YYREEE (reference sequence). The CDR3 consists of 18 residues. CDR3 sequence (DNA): TGTGCCAGCAGCGGGGGGGATGAGGACGGACGAAACACCGGGGAGCTGTTTTTT. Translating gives CASSGGDEDGRNTGELFF. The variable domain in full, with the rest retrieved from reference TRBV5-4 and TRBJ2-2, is ETGVTQSPTHLIKTRGQQVTLRCSSQSGHNTVSWYQQALGQGPQFIFQYYREEENGRGNFPPRFSGLQFPNYSSELNVNALELDDSALYLCASSGGDEDGRNTGELFFGEGSRLTVL.

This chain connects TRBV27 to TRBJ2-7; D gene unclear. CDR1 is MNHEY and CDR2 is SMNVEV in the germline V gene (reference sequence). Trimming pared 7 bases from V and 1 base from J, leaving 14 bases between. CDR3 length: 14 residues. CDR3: CASTYSSDSYEQYF. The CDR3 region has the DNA TGTGCCAGCACCTATTCCAGCGATTCCTACGAGCAGTACTTC.

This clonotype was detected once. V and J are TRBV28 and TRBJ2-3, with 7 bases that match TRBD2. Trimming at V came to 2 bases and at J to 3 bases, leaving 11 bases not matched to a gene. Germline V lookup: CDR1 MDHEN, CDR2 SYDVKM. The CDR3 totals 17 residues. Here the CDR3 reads CASSLLVTSEKTDTQYF. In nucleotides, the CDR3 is TGTGCCAGCAGTTTACTAGTCACTAGCGAAAAAACAGATACGCAGTATTTT.

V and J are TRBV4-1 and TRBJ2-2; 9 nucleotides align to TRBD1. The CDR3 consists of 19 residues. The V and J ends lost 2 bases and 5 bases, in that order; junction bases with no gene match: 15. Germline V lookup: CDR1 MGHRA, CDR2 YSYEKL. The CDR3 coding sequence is TGCGCCAGCAGCCAACCCCTGGGACAGGGATCGGATGGGACCGGGGAGCTGTTTTTT. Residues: CASSQPLGQGSDGTGELFF.

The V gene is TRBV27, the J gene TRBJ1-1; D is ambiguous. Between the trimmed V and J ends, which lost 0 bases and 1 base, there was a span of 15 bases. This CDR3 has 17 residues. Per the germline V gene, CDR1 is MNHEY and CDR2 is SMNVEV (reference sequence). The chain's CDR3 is CASSLSLPLDGNTEAFF. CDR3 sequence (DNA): TGTGCCAGCAGTTTATCCCTCCCCCTCGACGGGAACACTGAAGCTTTCTTT.

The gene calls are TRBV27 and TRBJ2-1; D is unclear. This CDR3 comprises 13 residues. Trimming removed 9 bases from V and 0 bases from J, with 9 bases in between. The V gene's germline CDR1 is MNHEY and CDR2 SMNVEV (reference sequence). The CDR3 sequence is CASGVGSYNEQFF. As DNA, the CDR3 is TGTGCCAGTGGAGTCGGCTCCTACAATGAGCAGTTCTTC.

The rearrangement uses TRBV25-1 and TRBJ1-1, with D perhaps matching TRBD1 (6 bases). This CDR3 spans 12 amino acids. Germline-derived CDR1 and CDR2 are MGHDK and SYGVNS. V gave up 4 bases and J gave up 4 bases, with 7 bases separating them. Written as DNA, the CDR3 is TGTGCCAGCAGTGGAGGGGGCACTGAAGCTTTCTTT. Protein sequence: CASSGGGTEAFF.

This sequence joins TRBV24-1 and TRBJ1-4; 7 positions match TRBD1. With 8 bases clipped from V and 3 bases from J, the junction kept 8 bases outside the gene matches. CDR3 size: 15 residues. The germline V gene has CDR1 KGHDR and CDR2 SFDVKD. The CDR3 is CATKTTGAANEKLFF. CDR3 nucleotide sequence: TGTGCCACCAAAACCACAGGGGCAGCTAATGAAAAACTGTTTTTT.

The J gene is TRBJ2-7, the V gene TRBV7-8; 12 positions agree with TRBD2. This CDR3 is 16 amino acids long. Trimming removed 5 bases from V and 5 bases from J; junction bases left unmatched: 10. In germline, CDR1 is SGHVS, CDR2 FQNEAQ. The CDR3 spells CASSTPSGRAPHEQYF. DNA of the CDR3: TGTGCCAGCAGCACACCTAGCGGGAGGGCACCCCACGAGCAGTACTTC.